The 18 T cell receptor beta chains below all came from one sample that was sequenced in a study of blood T cell repertoires in COVID-19. Libraries were prepared by immunoSEQ multiplex PCR; TCRdb keeps only in-frame clonotypes and omits some of them. The data contain about 61,000 clones, approximately 87% of them singletons. Sequenced sample: peripheral blood. The origin of the receptors is a man between 60 and 70 years old with acute or convalescent COVID-19.

Remarks on this clone: The germline gene is not matched at one end of the junction; a read error may be the cause. This chain connects TRBV3-1 (or the pseudogene TRBV3-2) to TRBJ2-7; TRBD1 agrees at 8 bases. Germline CDR1 LGHDT, CDR2 YNNKEL (reference sequence). The CDR3 spans 17 residues. CDR3 sequence (DNA): TGTGCCAGCAGTCAAGCCCCCCCGGACAGGGAAACCTACGAGCAGTACTTC. It translates to CASSQAPPDRETYEQYF.

This chain joins TRBV7-2 and TRBJ2-7; TRBD1 agrees at 9 bases. V trimming: 2 bases; J trimming: 5 bases; junction bases outside the gene matches: 10. Looked up from germline, CDR1 is SGHTA and CDR2 is FQGNSA. The CDR3 is 16 residues long. The CDR3 DNA is TGTGCCAGCAGCTTACAGGCACAGGGGGCTTACAACGAGCAGTACTTC. It codes for CASSLQAQGAYNEQYF.

This sequence joins TRBV7-6 and TRBJ1-4, with D perhaps TRBD1 (6 bases). V was shortened by 2 bases and J by 2 bases, with 9 bases between the two germline ends. Looked up from germline, CDR1 is SGHVS and CDR2 is FNYEAQ. CDR3 length: 15 amino acids. The CDR3 protein is CASSLHQGTNEKLFF. The DNA for the CDR3 is TGTGCCAGCAGCTTACATCAGGGGACTAATGAAAAACTGTTTTTT.

This chain connects TRBV5-5 to TRBJ2-7; 7 bases are shared with TRBD1. Germline assignment: CDR1 SGHKS and CDR2 YYEKEE (reference sequence). The CDR3 is 15 residues long. The trim removed 4 bases at V and 3 bases at J, leaving 10 bases unmatched. Here the CDR3 reads CASSQSTRGYYEQYF. The CDR3 DNA reads as TGTGCCAGCAGCCAAAGCACCAGGGGGTACTACGAGCAGTACTTC.

The chain recombines TRBV7-2 with TRBJ1-2; TRBD1 aligns across 10 bases. Unmatched junction bases numbered 9, after V lost 5 bases and J lost 6 bases. Germline lookup yields CDR1 SGHTA and CDR2 FQGNSA. This CDR3 contains 15 residues. The CDR3 loop reads CASSPQSGTGDGYTF. The CDR3 DNA sequence: TGTGCCAGCAGCCCCCAGTCCGGGACAGGGGATGGCTACACCTTC. Based on the CDR3 plus reference TRBV7-2 and TRBJ1-2, the full variable domain is GAGVSQSPSNKVTEKGKDVELRCDPISGHTALYWYRQSLGQGLEFLIYFQGNSAPDKSGLPSDRFSAERTGGSVSTLTIQRTQQEDSAVYLCASSPQSGTGDGYTFGSGTRLTVV.

V and J are TRBV4-3 and TRBJ2-1; 7 positions match TRBD2. The CDR3 is 16 amino acids. V lost 0 bases to trimming and J lost 2 bases; unmatched junction nucleotides: 4. Germline CDR1 and CDR2: LGHNA and YSLEER. The DNA of the CDR3 is TGCGCCAGCAGCCAAGATCTGGCGGGGGCCTACAATGAGCAGTTCTTC. This codes for CASSQDLAGAYNEQFF.

The V and J genes are TRBV10-3 and TRBJ2-3; 8 nucleotides align to TRBD1. Germline V gives CDR1 ENHRY, CDR2 SYGVKD. Trimming at V came to 10 bases and at J to 2 bases, leaving 5 bases not matched to a gene. This CDR3 has 13 amino acids. The DNA for the CDR3 is TGTGCCACCACAGGGGGATCCACAGATACGCAGTATTTT. Residues: CATTGGSTDTQYF.

The rearrangement joins TRBV30 to TRBJ2-2; 11 nucleotides align to TRBD2. In germline, CDR1 is GTSNPN, CDR2 SVGIG (reference sequence). Trimming cost V 2 bases and J 5 bases; bases outside gene matches: 10. This CDR3 is built from 17 residues. CDR3 amino acids: CAWSSSSGGVRTGELFF. CDR3 in DNA: TGTGCCTGGAGTTCAAGTAGCGGGGGGGTACGAACCGGGGAGCTGTTTTTT.

This chain connects TRBV30 to TRBJ1-5; D ambiguous. V lost 4 bases, J lost 6 bases, and 13 bases lay in between. Germline CDR1 GTSNPN, CDR2 SVGIG (reference sequence). This CDR3 contains 13 residues. CDR3 protein: CAWTDGVSQPQHF. The CDR3 bases are TGTGCCTGGACCGACGGGGTATCTCAGCCCCAGCATTTT.

This chain joins TRBV25-1 and TRBJ1-2; 10 nucleotides line up with TRBD1. Germline V gene lookup returns CDR1 MGHDK and CDR2 SYGVNS. The V gene end was trimmed by 4 bases and the J gene end by 8 bases; junction bases not matched to a gene: 7. The CDR3 has 14 residues. This CDR3 reads CASSGDRGRTGYTF. For the CDR3, the DNA is TGTGCCAGCAGTGGCGACAGGGGGCGAACCGGCTACACCTTC.

The chain links TRBV19 to TRBJ1-4; TRBD1 aligns across 10 bases. The germline V gene encodes CDR1 LNHDA and CDR2 SQIVND (reference sequence). The CDR3 loop spans 16 amino acids. V was clipped by 4 bases and J by 0 bases; unmatched bases: 2. CDR3 nucleotides: TGTGCCAGTAGTAGTGGGACAGGGGCAACTAATGAAAAACTGTTTTTT. Translating gives CASSSGTGATNEKLFF.

CDR3 protein: CASSHTGSEAFF. In nucleotides, the CDR3 is TGTGCCAGCAGCCACACAGGGTCTGAAGCTTTCTTT. J is TRBJ1-1 and V is TRBV7-8; the D gene is possibly TRBD1 (6 bases). Per germline, CDR1 SGHVS and CDR2 FQNEAQ. This CDR3 region has 12 residues. Between the trimmed V and J ends, which lost 5 bases and 6 bases, there was a span of 10 bases.

The chain joins TRBV7-2 to TRBJ2-2; D gene unclear. The CDR3 totals 14 residues. Germline CDR1 reads SGHTA; CDR2 reads FQGNSA. V gave up 2 bases and J gave up 7 bases, with 11 bases separating them. CDR3 in amino acids: CASSLYQSVGELFF. The CDR3 DNA is TGTGCCAGCAGCTTATATCAGTCCGTCGGGGAGCTGTTTTTT.

The J gene is TRBJ1-2, the V gene TRBV5-4; 7 bases are a match to TRBD1. The CDR3 extends over 16 amino acids. Germline assignment: CDR1 SGHNT and CDR2 YYREEE (reference sequence). V gave up 2 bases and J gave up 1 base; unmatched junction bases: 8. This chain's CDR3 is CASSLGQEQFNYGYTF. CDR3 coding DNA: TGTGCCAGCAGCTTAGGACAGGAGCAATTTAACTATGGCTACACCTTC.

This sequence joins TRBV7-2 and TRBJ1-1; D call uncertain. Trimming took 3 bases from V and 0 from J, leaving 11 bases between them. CDR1 is SGHTA, CDR2 FQGNSA, per germline. CDR3 length: 15 residues. CDR3 sequence: CASSFSGIMNTEAFF. The CDR3 nucleotides are TGTGCCAGCAGCTTCTCGGGAATCATGAACACTGAAGCTTTCTTT. Using reference TRBV7-2 and TRBJ1-1 for the parts outside the CDR3, the full variable domain is GAGVSQSPSNKVTEKGKDVELRCDPISGHTALYWYRQSLGQGLEFLIYFQGNSAPDKSGLPSDRFSAERTGGSVSTLTIQRTQQEDSAVYLCASSFSGIMNTEAFFGQGTRLTVV.

The chain carries TRBV3-1 (or the pseudogene TRBV3-2) and TRBJ2-2, with 10 nucleotides matching TRBD2. Germline assignment: CDR1 LGHDT and CDR2 YNNKEL (reference sequence). The CDR3 extends over 17 amino acids. The V gene end was trimmed by 4 bases and the J gene end by 6 bases; junction bases not matched to a gene: 11. The CDR3 sequence: CASSPPGQRGGSGELFF. The CDR3 bases are TGTGCCAGCAGCCCCCCCGGACAGCGGGGGGGATCCGGGGAGCTGTTTTTT.

This clone appeared a few times. The chain combines TRBV19 with TRBJ1-2; no clear D. The CDR3 covers 14 residues. Germline CDR1 reads LNHDA; CDR2 reads SQIVND (reference sequence). V lost 8 bases and J 4 bases, leaving 17 bases between the germline ends. DNA for the CDR3: TGTGCCAGTTCTCCGGTAGAAGCCGCCTATGGCTACACCTTC. Encoded protein: CASSPVEAAYGYTF.

The chain carries TRBV13 and TRBJ2-1; 10 nucleotides match TRBD1. CDR1 and CDR2 (germline): PRHDT, FYEKMQ (reference sequence). V shed 4 bases, J shed 7 bases, and the junction held 7 bases outside the gene matches. There are 15 residues in the CDR3. The CDR3 region is CASSSGTGVLNEQFF. The CDR3 bases are TGTGCCAGCAGCTCCGGGACAGGGGTATTAAATGAGCAGTTCTTC.